The T cell receptor (beta chain) described here comes from a study of siplizumab effects on memory and regulatory T cells. Points from the study as a whole: Major contributors to the alloresponse seemed to be naive T cells, which also appeared more diverse than memory cells.

Trimming cost V 5 bases and J 6 bases, with 17 bases left between them. The V gene's germline CDR1 is SGHTA and CDR2 FQGTGA. This CDR3 has 15 residues. Sequenced by immunoSEQ multiplex PCR; TCRdb stores in-frame clones only, minus some. This table has some 100,000 clones, 85% to 95% appearing once. This clone was found once. Its antigen is as yet unknown. This sequence joins TRBV7-3 and TRBJ2-1; TRBD1 or TRBD2 may be the D gene (5 bases each). Sequencing used non-Treg CD4+ T cells sorted from blood. The sequence derives from a human donor in good health. In DNA, the CDR3 is TGTGCCAGCAGCCCCGGGGCTAGGTTCCCCAATGAGCAGTTCTTC. Translation: CASSPGARFPNEQFF. The whole variable domain, remainder taken from reference TRBV7-3 and TRBJ2-1, is GAGVSQTPSNKVTEKGKYVELRCDPISGHTALYWYRQSLGQGPEFLIYFQGTGAADDSGLPNDRFFAVRPEGSVSTLKIQRTERGDSAVYLCASSPGARFPNEQFFGPGTRLTVL.